This is a list of T cell receptor beta chains from one sample in a study of blood T cell repertoires in COVID-19. Sequenced by immunoSEQ multiplex PCR; TCRdb stores in-frame clones only, minus some. The repertoire has approximately 220,000 clones, about four fifths of them found once; the top ten carry 4.8%. The sequenced sample was PBMCs or T cells enriched from blood (not recorded which). The receptors stem from a woman aged 50 to 60 who had been exposed to COVID-19. Each CDR3 is given with its conserved first and last residue. The D gene is left open where the match is weak. Clone size is given for some rows only: seen once, a few or many times, or a class if the clone is expanded.

d_gene	abundance	v_gene	j_gene	CDR3nt	CDR3aa
TRBD1	NA	TRBV7-9	TRBJ1-1	TGTGCCAGCAGCTCTCCCGGGACAGGGAACACTGAAGCTTTCTTT	CASSSPGTGNTEAFF
NA	NA	TRBV25-1	TRBJ1-2	TGTGCCAGCAGTGAATCGCCAGATTCCTACACCTTC	CASSESPDSYTF
NA	NA	TRBV20-1	TRBJ1-2	TGCAGTGGCGAAACCTCCTATGGCTACACCTTC	CSGETSYGYTF
TRBD2	NA	TRBV5-1	TRBJ2-5	TGCGCCAGCAGCTCGGGCATAAGGGAGGGCGAAGAGACCCAGTACTTC	CASSSGIREGEETQYF
NA	NA	TRBV27	TRBJ1-2	TGTGCCAGGATGGACATCAGGAATGGCTACACCTTC	CARMDIRNGYTF
TRBD1	NA	TRBV7-3	TRBJ1-1	TGTGCCAGCAGCACCGACAGGGGCACTGAAGCTTTCTTT	CASSTDRGTEAFF
NA	NA	TRBV6-5	TRBJ2-1	TGTGCCAGCGGGAGGGACAGGATATACAATGAGCAGTTCTTC	CASGRDRIYNEQFF
TRBD1	NA	TRBV7-8	TRBJ1-5	TGTGCCAGCAGCCTCCGCCCCCCTACAGGGACAGATTTCAATCAGCCCCAGCATTTT	CASSLRPPTGTDFNQPQHF
TRBD1	NA	TRBV5-4	TRBJ1-2	TGTGCCAGCAGCACGGGGGGACAGGGGACCTCTAACTATGGCTACACCTTC	CASSTGGQGTSNYGYTF
TRBD1	NA	TRBV4-3	TRBJ1-1	TGCGCCAGCAGCCAAGAAGGACAGGGGAACACTGAAGCTTTCTTT	CASSQEGQGNTEAFF
TRBD2	NA	TRBV7-8	TRBJ2-3	TGTGCCAGCAGCCCTCAGCAGCGGGGGGGCCCAGATACGCAGTATTTT	CASSPQQRGGPDTQYF
TRBD1	NA	TRBV20-1	TRBJ1-2	TGCAGTGCTAGTCACACCGGGACAGGGGGCGGAGGTGGCTACACCTTC	CSASHTGTGGGGGYTF
NA	NA	TRBV15	TRBJ2-6	TGTGCCACCAGCCCCCAGGGGACGTACTCTGGGGCCAACGTCCTGACTTTC	CATSPQGTYSGANVLTF
NA	NA	TRBV6-5	TRBJ1-4	TGTGCCAGCAGTTACTCCGGGTCGGCGGCTGAAAAACTGTTTTTT	CASSYSGSAAEKLFF
NA	NA	TRBV19	TRBJ1-5	TGTGCCAGTAGTATGGGTCCCAGGGAGGTAGGCAATCAGCCCCAGCATTTT	CASSMGPREVGNQPQHF
TRBD1	NA	TRBV7-2	TRBJ1-1	TGTGCCAGCAGCTCCTGGACAGGGAGGAACACTGAAGCTTTCTTT	CASSSWTGRNTEAFF
NA	NA	TRBV7-8	TRBJ1-2	TGTGCCAGCAGCTTAGACGACCGACTACACTATGGCTACACCTTC	CASSLDDRLHYGYTF
TRBD1	NA	TRBV14	TRBJ1-1	TGTGCCAGCAGCCAAGCTGTACAGGGGGGCGAAGCTTTCTTT	CASSQAVQGGEAFF
NA	NA	TRBV5-1	TRBJ2-3	TGCGCCAGCAGCCTCGGGAGAGGGCCTCTAGGAGATACGCAGTATTTT	CASSLGRGPLGDTQYF
TRBD2	NA	TRBV3-1/TRBV3-2	TRBJ2-3	TGTGCCAGCAGCCAACGGGGACTAGCGGGGGGGGAAACGCAGTATTTT	CASSQRGLAGGETQYF
TRBD1	NA	TRBV18	TRBJ1-2	TGTGCCAGCTCAGCGCGACAGGGGAAGATGGACTATGGCTACACCTTC	CASSARQGKMDYGYTF
NA	NA	TRBV29-1	TRBJ1-2	TGCAGCGTTGAATCCCACCCAGGAGGGCGGCATGGCTACACCTTC	CSVESHPGGRHGYTF
NA	NA	TRBV11-2	TRBJ1-1	TGTGCCAGCAGCTTAGTAAGCGACTACACTGAAGCTTTCTTT	CASSLVSDYTEAFF
TRBD1	NA	TRBV18	TRBJ2-2	TGTGCCAGCTCACCGGGACAGGCCGGGGAGCTGTTTTTT	CASSPGQAGELFF
TRBD1	NA	TRBV7-8	TRBJ1-1	TGTGCCAGCAGCTTGGGTGGGACAGGGGTCATGAACACTGAAGCTTTCTTT	CASSLGGTGVMNTEAFF
TRBD1	once	TRBV19	TRBJ1-2	TGTGCCACCCGGCCGGACAGGGGGTTAGCTGGCTACACCTTC	CATRPDRGLAGYTF
TRBD1	NA	TRBV2	TRBJ1-5	TGTGCCAGCGCGGACAGGGGCAATCAGCCCCAGCATTTT	CASADRGNQPQHF
NA	NA	TRBV7-2	TRBJ1-5	TGTGCCAGCAGTCCCCAGACGGGGATTGGACAGCCCCAGCATTTT	CASSPQTGIGQPQHF
NA	NA	TRBV9	TRBJ1-1	TGTGCCAGCAGCGCTATACTAGGGAGTGAAGCTTTCTTT	CASSAILGSEAFF
NA	NA	TRBV19	TRBJ2-1	TGTGCCAGTAGTATACCTAACCAGGGGGGAAGCTTGGGTGAGCAGTTCTTC	CASSIPNQGGSLGEQFF
TRBD2	NA	TRBV7-9	TRBJ2-1	TGTGCCAGCAGCTTGACTAGCGGGGGGTTGTACAATGAGCAGTTCTTC	CASSLTSGGLYNEQFF
TRBD1	NA	TRBV5-4	TRBJ2-6	TGTGCCAGCAGCTCACAGGGGGCAGGTTCCGGGGCCAACGTCCTGACTTTC	CASSSQGAGSGANVLTF
NA	NA	TRBV7-9	TRBJ1-1	TGTGCCAGCAGCCTCGCCTCGGGGGTTGGCCTCACTGAAGCTTTCTTT	CASSLASGVGLTEAFF
TRBD2	NA	TRBV3-1/TRBV3-2	TRBJ2-5	TGTGCCAGCAGCCCCCTTATGGGGGGGAGGGCCCAGTACTTC	CASSPLMGGRAQYF
NA	NA	TRBV28	TRBJ1-2	TGTGCCAGCAGGCTTCAGGGAAACTATGGCTACACCTTC	CASRLQGNYGYTF
NA	NA	TRBV6-5	TRBJ1-2	TGTGCCAGCACCCGGGGAGGCAATTCATATGGCTACACCTTC	CASTRGGNSYGYTF
NA	NA	TRBV7-8	TRBJ2-1	TGTGCCAGCAGCCCCCAGCGGAGCTCCTACAATGAGCAGTTCTTC	CASSPQRSSYNEQFF
NA	NA	TRBV29-1	TRBJ1-1	TGCAGCGTAAGGGAGGACCCGAACACTGAAGCTTTCTTT	CSVREDPNTEAFF
NA	NA	TRBV15	TRBJ2-2	TGTGCCACCAGCAGAGGGGACACCAACGGGGAGCTGTTTTTT	CATSRGDTNGELFF
TRBD1	NA	TRBV5-5	TRBJ2-1	TGTGCCAGCAGCATGACACAGGGGTGGGGGAATGAGCAGTTCTTC	CASSMTQGWGNEQFF
NA	NA	TRBV29-1	TRBJ1-4	TGCAGCGTTGCGAGCGGGGGTTCTAATGAAAAACTGTTTTTT	CSVASGGSNEKLFF